These 18 T cell receptor beta chains were all obtained from the same sample, sequenced in a study of T cell repertoires in cytomegalovirus infection (dated by TCRdb to the late 2010s). Sequenced using an Illumina HiSeq 1500. TCRdb trimmed public reads at Q25 via fastp, called clones via MiXCR and kept in-frame beta chains. Records with the same CDR3 protein are collapsed into one entry carrying the most frequent genes and DNA. A total of hundreds of thousands of distinct CDR3 sequences appear in this sample, 30% to 40% of them only once. The ten largest make up about 14% of the sample. These receptors have no identified antigens. This specimen's treatment or condition label, interpreted: in vitro stimulation with specific CMV peptide epitopes to enrich CMV-specific T cells. The sequencing used cultured CD8+ T cells from PBMCs, collected from culture after CMV antigen stimulation. Source of these receptors: a human donor in good health (CMV status not recorded). Some clones in this sample may be carry-over from other donors' samples.

This clonotype has only a few counts. V usage is TRBV28 and J usage is TRBJ2-5; a possible D gene is TRBD1 (5 bases). In germline, CDR1 is MDHEN, CDR2 SYDVKM. V was cut by 6 bases and J by 2 bases, with 13 bases left in between. The CDR3 runs to 14 residues. The CDR3 DNA follows: TGTGCCAGCAGCCCCCCGGCAGGGCAAGAGACCCAGTACTTC. This sequence encodes CASSPPAGQETQYF.

The chain employs TRBV19 and TRBJ2-1; 12 bases are shared with TRBD2. The germline gives CDR1 LNHDA, CDR2 SQIVND (reference sequence). J gave up 8 bases and V 7 bases, and 6 bases lay outside the gene matches. CDR3 size: 14 residues. In nucleotides, the CDR3 is TGTGCCAGTACTCTAGCGGGGGGGGTGGATGAGCAGTTCTTC. Translated: CASTLAGGVDEQFF.

This clonotype was counted only a few times. The chain links TRBV7-9 to TRBJ2-7, with TRBD1 identical over 8 bases. Per germline, CDR1 SEHNR and CDR2 FQNEAQ (reference sequence). V lost 4 bases to trimming and J lost 4 bases; unmatched junction nucleotides: 18. The CDR3 has 18 residues. This chain's CDR3 is CASSSPPLFQGAVYEQYF. For the CDR3, the DNA is TGTGCCAGCAGCTCTCCACCACTTTTCCAGGGGGCCGTATACGAGCAGTACTTC.

This clonotype was seen a few times. The CDR3 loop is CASSLEGTGGTEAFF. The CDR3 bases are TGCGCCAGCAGCTTGGAGGGGACGGGTGGGACTGAAGCTTTCTTT. The chain has TRBV5-1 and TRBJ1-1; the D gene is possibly TRBD1 (5 bases). The germline V gene encodes CDR1 SGHRS and CDR2 YFSETQ. The length of the CDR3 is 15 residues. The V gene lost 0 bases and the J gene lost 5 bases, with 14 bases spanning the gap.

This clonotype has a handful of counts. An end of the junction differs from the germline gene, which may be a read error. The rearrangement joins TRBV12-3 or TRBV12-4 to TRBJ2-1; 8 nucleotides line up with TRBD2. CDR3 length equals 14 residues. CDR3 DNA: TGTGCCAGCAGTCGGGGGGGCCGCTACGATGAGCAGTTCTTC. Residues: CASSRGGRYDEQFF.

The chain employs TRBV4-2 and TRBJ1-1; weak D call: TRBD1 (5 bases). Trimming left V 0 bases short and J 1 base short, with 15 bases between. CDR1 and CDR2 (germline): LGHNA, YNFKEQ. The CDR3 length is 17 residues. The CDR3 protein is CASSQDTGQGPNTEAFF. DNA for the CDR3: TGTGCCAGCAGCCAAGATACGGGGCAGGGCCCGAACACTGAAGCTTTCTTT.

This clonotype has only a few counts. CDR3 bases: TGTGCCAGCAGCCGACAGGGTTCGGTTCCTGAAGCTTTCTTT. Translated, it gives CASSRQGSVPEAFF. The chain combines TRBV7-2 with TRBJ1-1, with 7 bases lining up with TRBD1. The CDR3 is made up of 14 amino acids. The germline V gene encodes CDR1 SGHTA and CDR2 FQGNSA. V gave up 5 bases and J gave up 6 bases; unmatched junction bases: 9.

A few counts support this clonotype. The gene calls are TRBV4-1 and TRBJ1-1, with a tentative D call TRBD1 (6 bases). Germline loops: CDR1 MGHRA, CDR2 YSYEKL. Between the trimmed V and J ends, which lost 3 bases and 10 bases, there was a span of 12 bases. The CDR3 has 12 amino acids. CDR3 protein: CASSHTGRGAFF. The CDR3 nucleotides are TGCGCCAGCAGCCATACAGGGAGGGGAGCTTTCTTT.

A note on this clonotype: A read error may produce the germline difference seen at one junction end. V and J are TRBV19 and TRBJ2-4; weak D call: TRBD1 (5 bases). There are 16 residues in the CDR3. Germline-derived CDR1 and CDR2 are LNHDA and SQIVND (reference sequence). The CDR3 DNA is TGTGTCAGTAGTATCAGGGAAGGGGAAGCCAAAAACATTCAGTACTTC. As protein: CVSSIREGEAKNIQYF.

The chain employs TRBV12-3 or TRBV12-4 and TRBJ2-3, with 8 bases identical to TRBD1. There are 15 residues in the CDR3. Trimming took 6 bases from V and 4 from J; bases not matched to a gene: 9. The CDR3 is CASSHTEGQADTQYF. The CDR3 DNA follows: TGTGCCAGCAGCCACACAGAGGGACAGGCAGATACGCAGTATTTT.

Concerning this clonotype: This sequence may be a read error, since a much larger clone differs from it by one base. This rearrangement joins TRBV7-6 to TRBJ2-3; D is unclear. This CDR3 contains 17 residues. Germline loops: CDR1 SGHVS, CDR2 FNYEAQ. V lost 2 bases to trimming and J lost 3 bases, with 18 bases between them. The CDR3, as DNA: TGTGCCAGCAGCTTAAGCCGCCCAAGGGATATAACAGATACGCAGTATTTT. Its protein product is CASSLSRPRDITDTQYF. The full variable domain, rest sourced from reference TRBV7-6 and TRBJ2-3, is GAGVSQSPRYKVTKRGQDVALRCDPISGHVSLYWYRQALGQGPEFLTYFNYEAQQDKSGLPNDRFSAERPEGSISTLTIQRTEQRDSAMYRCASSLSRPRDITDTQYFGPGTRLTVL.

This rearrangement joins TRBV28 to TRBJ2-3, with 7 positions matching TRBD1. Unmatched junction bases numbered 3, after V lost 0 bases and J lost 3 bases. This CDR3 is 15 amino acids long. The germline CDR1 and CDR2 sequences are MDHEN and SYDVKM. CDR3 sequence reads: CASSLWDRRTDTQYF. CDR3 bases: TGTGCCAGCAGTTTATGGGACAGGCGAACAGATACGCAGTATTTT.

There are a few counts of this clonotype. The chain uses TRBV7-9 and TRBJ2-3, with 8 bases lining up with TRBD2. CDR1 and CDR2 from the germline V gene are SEHNR and FQNEAQ (reference sequence). The trim removed 5 bases at V and 9 bases at J, leaving 13 bases unmatched. This CDR3 is 15 amino acids long. The CDR3, as DNA: TGTGCCAGCAGCCGTGGCGGGGGGAGGCAGGGAACGCAGTATTTT. This translates into CASSRGGGRQGTQYF.

The rearrangement links TRBV6-5 to TRBJ1-1; tentative D call: TRBD1 (5 bases). V was pared by 6 bases and J by 11 bases, with 28 bases between. The CDR3 is 16 residues long. Germline CDR1 and CDR2: MNHEY and SVGAGI. Written as DNA, the CDR3 is TGTGCCAGCAGGCGCGGACGAGTGACAGCTGGTTTAGACGCTTTCTTT. Residues: CASRRGRVTAGLDAFF.

This clonotype turned up a few times. This chain joins TRBV18 and TRBJ2-3; D is possibly TRBD2 (7 bases). Deletions cut 2 bases from V and 3 bases from J, with 18 bases between. Germline loops: CDR1 KGHSH, CDR2 LQKENI. The CDR3 totals 17 residues. The DNA of the CDR3 is TGTGCCAGCTCACCAGGATTTCGGGGGGCTGAAACAGATACGCAGTATTTT. Protein: CASSPGFRGAETDTQYF.

This clonotype was found a few times. The CDR3 bases are TGTGCCATCAGTGGAGGGGGGGGCTCCTACAATGAGCAGTTCTTC. Its protein product is CAISGGGGSYNEQFF. This chain joins TRBV10-3 and TRBJ2-1, with D possibly matching TRBD2 (7 bases). The germline CDR1 and CDR2 sequences are ENHRY and SYGVKD. The V and J ends lost 4 bases and 0 bases respectively, with 10 bases between them. The CDR3 is made up of 15 amino acids.

The V and J genes are TRBV23-1 and TRBJ1-2, with D unclear. TRBV23-1 is designated an ORF whose function remains uncertain. This CDR3 has 13 residues. V lost 6 bases, J lost 4 bases, and 12 bases lay in between. The CDR3 region is CASSRKVGYGYTF. DNA for the CDR3: TGCGCCAGCAGCCGAAAGGTCGGCTATGGCTACACCTTC.

This clonotype has more than one count but fewer than ten. This chain links TRBV29-1 with TRBJ1-2; no firm D call. The V and J ends lost 7 bases and 4 bases respectively, with 13 bases between them. The CDR3 loop spans 12 amino acids. Germline V gene data show CDR1 as SQVTM and CDR2 as ANQGSEA. This chain's CDR3 is CSAPGEIYGYTF. CDR3 DNA sequence: TGCAGCGCCCCGGGCGAGATCTATGGCTACACCTTC.